The clone carrying this TCR beta chain has a single count. Its cognate antigen is unknown. Measured with immunoSEQ multiplex PCR; TCRdb has only the in-frame clones, and not every one. The repertoire consists of roughly 49,000 clones, with around 84% occurring once and the leading ten covering roughly 1.7%. This entry is derived from a study of OX40 agonist ivuxolimab in advanced cancers. Turning to the study itself: Prior therapy, whether anti-PD-1, anti-PD-L1 or anti-CTLA-4, was allowed, and less than 45% had some. Study observations and caveats: CD8+ T cells showed, on average, more clonal expansion than CD4+ cells. Within 6 weeks, CD4+ and CD8+ blood T cells expanded clonally at 0.1 to 3.0 mg/kg. Specificity for antigen went undetermined in the expanded peripheral T cells.

This CDR3 is built from 14 residues. Germline values: CDR1 ENHRY, CDR2 SYGVKD. The V gene lost 5 bases and the J gene lost 0 bases, with 7 bases spanning the gap. This TCR was recovered from an adult with an advanced solid tumor such as melanoma, head and neck, liver or kidney cancer. The chain uses TRBV10-3 and TRBJ1-4; no reliable D call. Sample: CD4+ or CD8+ T cells sorted from blood, taken in a trial of the OX40 agonist ivuxolimab. The CDR3 DNA reads TGTGCCATCAGTCCCGGGGCAACTAATGAAAAACTGTTTTTT. Its protein is CAISPGATNEKLFF.